This T cell receptor (beta chain) appears in the sequencing data of a study of cytomegalovirus exposure and HLA in healthy donors (dated by TCRdb to about 2017). Study-level background: In an earlier analysis of approximately 640 of the donors, 250 to 300 Gb of sequence data and 95 million to 130 million unique TCR beta sequences from 150 million to 200 million T cells were reported. In the later analysis, no new phenotypic data were used to find candidate immune exposures; instead, reliance was placed on TCR beta sequences and their occurrence across donors. A later genetic analysis used genome-wide SNP genotypes for about 60% of the roughly 700 donors, treating that subset as a discovery cohort. Using immunosequencing, the study profiled T cell repertoires from 500 to 800 subjects and related those repertoires to cytomegalovirus serostatus. All discovery cohort repertoires had been generated using a single sequencing platform. An earlier analysis of several hundred of the donors used high-throughput TCR beta sequencing to judge whether each TCR beta V gene segment behaved as functional or pseudogenic. HLA typing included class I and class II loci at four-digit resolution. Donor age, sex, ethnicity and CMV serostatus were compiled together with the repertoire data. Typing coverage varied by locus: 629-630 donors for A, B, C, DRB1 and DQB1; around 560 for DQA1; 606 for DPA1; under 490 for DPB1. Besides the first cohort of under 700 subjects, a separate validation cohort made up of over a hundred different subjects was used. Four to six DR-DQ haplotypes were handled as single units for association and clustering because linkage in the cohort was strong. In a later analysis, previously published TCR beta repertoires from 666 donors were re-analyzed and high-resolution HLA genotyping was added so that TCR occurrence patterns could be studied. Roughly 300 gigabases of sequencing data and around 80 million unique TCR sequences made up an early release that covered some 640 HLA-typed donors. Among the approximately 400 genotyped donors, about 85% belonged to the genetic ancestry cluster associated with self-reported Caucasian donors. The study aimed to test whether cataloging public T cell receptors could reveal signatures of past pathogen exposure. On average, roughly 200,000 unique TCR beta nucleotide sequences were sequenced per donor among a few hundred genotyped donors of the cohort, with 15% to 20% of those sequences being non-productive. To predict cytomegalovirus infection status, the study combined high-throughput TCR immunosequencing, statistical association of individual TCRs with disease status, and machine learning.

The cohort consisted of approximately 690 healthy bone marrow donors. Cohort members were all nominally healthy when sampled, although unrecorded immune exposures were likely present. The donor was CMV seronegative and belonged to the group of 352 seronegative cohort members. A peripheral blood sample was provided by each donor, and peripheral blood mononuclear cells were used for TCR beta sequencing. Genomic DNA was extracted from the blood cell samples with the Qiagen DNeasy Blood Extraction Kit. Broader findings and caveats from the paper: HLA typing was unavailable for some donors at each locus, so association tests used only the typed subset. About 17 rarely observed V segments, including chromosome 9 orphons, were excluded from the earlier analysis of some 590 of the donors because counts were too low. The sequencing pipeline was judged likely to have produced a cluster of highly shared sequence variants as a technical artifact. In vitro tests confirmed that three of the cytomegalovirus-associated TCR beta chains recognize cytomegalovirus antigens. Only TCR beta chains were sequenced in this cohort, and the absence of alpha or paired-chain data limited detectable features. Some IMGT-functional V segments, including TRBV6-2 and TRBV6-3, could not be told apart with the 87-base-pair reads, so those segments were excluded. In an earlier analysis of about 540 of the donors, most TCR beta V segments were observed in productive rearrangements about 90% or about 30% of the time, broadly matching IMGT annotations. The authors suggested that the approach could potentially be extended to other disease states and immunological phenotypes. For the cohort, immune exposure information was limited to CMV serostatus. A further reported finding was that TCR beta sequences accurately predicted the HLA-A and HLA-B alleles for most subjects in the first cohort. When HLA alleles, especially DR and DQ, strongly co-occurred, attributing TCR associations to individual alleles was difficult. Specific HLA alleles were associated with 15,000 to 20,000 TCR beta sequences at a false discovery rate of 0.05 in a later analysis. A later genetic analysis reported fewer N-insertions in productive TCRs among donors in an Asian-associated ancestry cluster than the approximately 700-donor mean. A later analysis reported that several top co-occurrence clusters appeared linked to parvovirus B19, influenza, CMV and Epstein-Barr virus. In a later analysis, most CMV-associated TCR beta chains were found to appear HLA-restricted, with HLA associations seemingly driven largely by CMV exposure. An association between a missense DCLRE1C variant and V-gene and J-gene trimming of TCR beta chains was found in a later genetic analysis and replicated in an independent cohort. Roughly uniform sequencing depth across donors was assumed in presence/absence analyses, although this assumption may not hold. Compared with equally common non-associated chains, HLA-associated TCR beta chains in a later analysis were more clonally expanded and had lower generation probabilities. In a later analysis, the rate of TCR association differed among HLA loci, with DRB1 alleles having the most associated TCRs and HLA-C alleles having the fewest. Correlated functional status among segregating V segments might reflect linkage disequilibrium, but an unknown experimental factor could not be ruled out. A total of some 180 TCR beta chains were listed by the study as associated with cytomegalovirus. The classifier was reported to diagnose cytomegalovirus status with high specificity and sensitivity in both the original cohort and the validation cohort. While some public TCRs were present in many individuals, most TCR sequences turned up only very rarely across donors.

Preparation of the library involved the immunoSEQ multiplex PCR assay. A mixture of 60 forward primers for TCR Vbeta segments and 13 reverse primers for TCR Jbeta segments was used in the multiplex PCR. The CDR3 region of rearranged TCR beta genes was amplified from genomic DNA with a multiplex PCR assay. Amplified TCR beta libraries were sequenced as 87-base-pair reads on the Illumina HiSeq System. The study's processing was this. In a later analysis, some 80 million unique TCR beta chains were counted across the 500 to 700 repertoires, and approximately 11 million of these chains were shared by at least two donors. To remove PCR and sequencing errors, raw reads were error-corrected and collapsed into unique sequences using a nearest-neighbor algorithm that merged closely related sequences. CDR3 sequences were aligned to IMGT reference sequences to assign V, D and J gene segments. Each retained sequence needed at least a six-nucleotide match to both a V gene segment and a J gene segment. A rearrangement was called productive if the CDR3 had no stop codons and remained in frame with V and J, and every other rearrangement was called non-productive. Following IMGT convention, CDR3 was defined as the stretch from the second conserved V-encoded cysteine to the conserved J-encoded phenylalanine. The earlier analysis of roughly 590 of the donors excluded any sequence lacking an unambiguous match to a single V gene segment. In an earlier analysis of about 590 of the donors, a V segment was called functional when productive rearrangements were above 56.7%, and segregating when the standard deviation between donors exceeded 5%. To diagnose cytomegalovirus status from the catalog of TCR beta chain sequences, a statistical classification framework was built. A later analysis assigned V and J genes by comparing TCR nucleotide sequences with IMGT/GENE-DB human TR gene sequences. In a later analysis, CDR3 sequences and most-parsimonious VDJ recombination scenarios were assigned using the TCRdist pipeline. In a later analysis, each TCR beta chain was defined by its CDR3 amino acid sequence together with its V-gene family, and reads without a unique V-gene family were excluded. A later analysis removed 600 or so highly shared, low-generation-probability nucleotide sequences to deal with suspected cross-contamination and a sequencing artifact. In a later analysis, a clonal expansion index for each public chain was calculated from normalized within-repertoire ranks of inferred template counts. In a later analysis, generation probabilities were computed using a VDJ recombination model fitted to out-of-frame rearrangements, and the results were checked against IGoR. Hypergeometric tests were used in a later analysis to score TCR-TCR, TCR-HLA and TCR-CMV co-occurrence, with a repertoire-size bias correction applied to the TCR pairs. In a later analysis, false discovery rates were estimated by permuting HLA or CMV assignments 20 times. In a later analysis, co-occurring TCRs were grouped using DBSCAN, with TCRdist sequence similarity added in when clustering inside HLA-allele-positive subsets. For co-occurrence clustering, repertoires with fewer than 30,000 or more than 120,000 public chains were excluded, along with five or six repertoires with anomalous nucleotide sharing. This is the immuneACCESS table as TCRdb keeps it, with only in-frame sequences that have V and J called. A part of the clones is gone; compared with another copy, unresolved V genes explain less than half, and the rest is unexplained. The V and J calls and the clone size are those of that table, but D and trimming were determined from the DNA. This sample has some 190,000 clones in its table, and 80% of those were observed once. 1.5% to 2% of the sample belongs to the ten largest clones.

CDR1 is given as WNHNN and CDR2 as SYGVQD, both from the germline V gene (reference sequence). From cysteine to phenylalanine, the CDR3 is 14 amino acids long. Just CDR3 DNA is preserved here, 42 bases in frame from base 1. Trimming takes 2 bases off V and 3 bases off J; junction bases not matched to a gene: 1. For this clone: Its cognate antigen has yet to be identified. Base qualities are missing; no much larger clone stands one base away.

The TCR was taken from a woman in her thirties in good health and CMV-seronegative. Sequencing was carried out using PBMCs. The rearrangement joined TRBV10-1 to TRBJ2-7, with 10 bases matching TRBD1. CDR3 protein: CASSEGQGVYEQYF. The bases are TGCGCCAGCAGTGAGGGACAGGGGGTCTACGAGCAGTACTTC.